This record covers a single T cell receptor beta chain. Antigen: not known. The sample is drawn from a study of shared clonotypes between healthy human individuals. In the study overall: Each donor's CD4 naive and CD4 memory cells filled three plates apiece, CD8 naive two, and CD8 memory one.

Study outcomes and limitations: The generation probabilities recorded for non-shared clonotypes fell below those of clonotypes shared by all four donors.

Trimming removed 4 bases at V and 3 bases at J, with 10 bases between. CDR1 is SGHNT and CDR2 is YYREEE in the germline V gene (reference sequence). CDR3 length equals 13 residues. Assay: immunoSEQ multiplex PCR; the TCRdb copy retains only in-frame clones and omits some. The data contain roughly 2.2 million clones, approximately 95% of them singletons. J is TRBJ1-1 and V is TRBV5-4, with a tentative D call TRBD1 (5 bases). This receptor was identified in a man younger than 35 in good health. Some clones in this sample may be carry-over from other donors' samples. Source material: naive CD4+ T cells from PBMCs. Subset: CD45RA+ positively selected. The CDR3 spells CASSPEGYTEAFF. The CDR3 DNA is TGTGCCAGCAGCCCGGAGGGGTACACTGAAGCTTTCTTT.